This TCR beta chain was identified in a study of PD-1 blockade in classical Hodgkin lymphoma. Study background: Nivolumab dosed at 3 mg/kg went to patients intravenously every 2 weeks. Findings and limits, study-wide: Similar baseline diversity was found in complete responders and newly diagnosed patients. By C4D1, diversity of CD4+ TCRs had risen significantly, whereas that of CD8+ TCRs had not.

The junction had 18 bases not matched to a gene; V was cut back by 1 base and J by 6 bases. The CDR3 runs to 22 residues. CDR1 is LNHDA and CDR2 is SQIVND in the germline V gene (reference sequence). Notes on this clone: Its antigen is undetermined.

Every patient experienced relapse after autologous stem cell transplantation, and brentuximab vedotin exposure varied. Complete response, partial response or progressive disease constituted the best response categories observed. Assay used: immunoSEQ multiplex PCR; TCRdb lists only in-frame clones, some missing. This table has about 97,000 clones, approximately 88% appearing once. This specimen was peripheral blood mononuclear cells (PBMCs), taken at baseline. The receptor was isolated from a human donor with classical Hodgkin lymphoma. The chain uses TRBV19 and TRBJ2-6, with TRBD2 identical over 13 bases. The DNA of the CDR3 is TGTGCCAGTAGTATAGGAGTTGGGGGGACTAGCGGGACCCAGCTGGCGGCCAACGTCCTGACTTTC. As protein: CASSIGVGGTSGTQLAANVLTF.